This note documents a single TCR beta chain sequence. The target of this receptor is not known. This CDR3 is missing its conserved last phenylalanine or tryptophan, likely due to a read error. This specimen comes from a study of CD8+CD57+ T cells in acquired aplastic anemia (dated by TCRdb to about 2018). Regarding the complete study: A mean of approximately 3 ug of DNA, ranging from roughly 0.2 to 27.4 ug, was extracted from sorted CD4+ and CD8+ cells. Mean read counts for healthy donor samples were roughly 10 million for CD4+ cells and roughly 12 million for CD8+ cells. Findings and caveats that apply to the study as a whole: CD8+ Simpson's diversity did not differ significantly between patients and healthy controls (P=0.060). Roughly 30 CD8+ CDR3 sequences were shared between patients and controls but appeared highly expressed in patients and within their immunodominant clones.

Termini included, the CDR3 measures 17 amino acids. Only the CDR3 DNA stays, 51 bases, in frame from base 1. The germline ends are 14 bases apart after V is trimmed by 0 bases and J by 1 base. Reading the germline V gene (reference sequence) gives CDR1 LNHNV and CDR2 YYDKDF. The study deep-sequenced TCR repertoires of sorted CD4+ and CD8+ blood T cells from severe aplastic anemia patients and healthy subjects. Ficoll-Paque density gradient centrifugation was used to isolate peripheral blood mononuclear cells. Before DNA was extracted, CD4+ and CD8+ T cells were sorted using either FACS or magnetic beads. Genomic DNA served as template for TCR beta VDJ combination and CDR3 sequence profiling. An Illumina HiSeq 2000 was used for TCR repertoire sequencing. In the authors' own workflow: Repertoires were assessed using TRBV/TRBJ rearrangement plots, CDR3 size and DJ length profiles, and Simpson's diversity index. The immunodominant clone was defined as the most abundant DNA sequence in deep sequencing data. CDR3 amino acid sequences were screened for sharing across subjects and were compared with published repertoires and the VDJdb database. The raw public reads went through TCRdb reprocessing: fastp at Q25, MiXCR clone calling, in-frame beta chains kept. CDR3 protein duplicates are merged, each entry listing the most common genes and DNA. The V and J calls shown here were made by TCRdb, not taken from the authors' results. Within this sample are about 200,000 distinct CDR3 sequences, with about a third of them counted one time only. In total, the top ten clones hold around 1.1% of the sample.

The chain joins TRBV15 to TRBJ2-3; the D gene lacks a confident call. The sequence came from a human donor in good health, serving as a control. The sequencing sample was made of sorted CD4+, CD8+, or CD8+CD57+ T cells (not recorded which) from PBMCs. The DNA is as follows: TGTGCCACCAGCAGAGATGCCGCGACTCTACGCACAGATACGCAGTATCTT. The encoded protein is CATSRDAATLRTDTQYL.